This T cell receptor (beta chain) was found in a study of vaccination effects on CD4 cells after COVID-19. Repertoires were generated with immunoSEQ multiplex PCR, while TCRdb's copy carries only in-frame clones and drops some. The sample has 14,000 or so clones, around 76% seen once. Germline V CDR1 and CDR2: MDHEN, SYDVKM. Trimming took off 11 bases at V and 5 bases at J, with 18 bases between the two ends. The CDR3 has 13 amino acids. A note on this clone: Its antigen is unidentified.

Viral peptide pools were used in the ViraFEST assay to expand antigen-specific CD4+ T cells, and sequencing came afterward. Investigators separated out CD4+ T cells once approximately 11 days of culture had passed. On day 3 and again on day 7, half the medium was replaced with IL-2 medium. The TCR comes from a human donor who received a COVID-19 vaccine. The material was CD4+ T cells from PBMCs cultured with HCoV-229E spike peptides, obtained before COVID-19 vaccination. This chain links TRBV28 with TRBJ1-2, with TRBD1 as a possible D gene (5 bases). The chain's CDR3 is CAGGPRGGYGYTF. In DNA, the CDR3 is TGTGCCGGTGGACCCCGGGGGGGGTATGGCTACACCTTC.